The text below deals with one TCR beta chain. V was clipped by 0 bases and J by 4 bases; unmatched bases: 4. Per germline, CDR1 SGDLS and CDR2 YYNGEE. The CDR3 runs 15 residues. Sequenced by immunoSEQ multiplex PCR; TCRdb stores in-frame clones only, minus some. The table shows roughly 74,000 clones, with over 75% occurring only once. This sample was included in a study of technical replicates of blood from a few donors. The sequencing sample was made of T cells isolated from PBMCs. This chain uses TRBV9 with TRBJ2-1; 7 bases map to TRBD2. The TCR was taken from a human donor in good health. CDR3 region: CASSVVGGSYNEQFF. The CDR3 nucleotides are TGTGCCAGCAGCGTAGTAGGCGGGAGTTACAATGAGCAGTTCTTC. The full variable domain, its missing parts supplied by reference TRBV9 and TRBJ2-1, is DSGVTQTPKHLITATGQRVTLRCSPRSGDLSVYWYQQSLDQGLQFLIQYYNGEERAKGNILERFSAQQFPDLHSELNLSSLELGDSALYFCASSVVGGSYNEQFFGPGTRLTVL.